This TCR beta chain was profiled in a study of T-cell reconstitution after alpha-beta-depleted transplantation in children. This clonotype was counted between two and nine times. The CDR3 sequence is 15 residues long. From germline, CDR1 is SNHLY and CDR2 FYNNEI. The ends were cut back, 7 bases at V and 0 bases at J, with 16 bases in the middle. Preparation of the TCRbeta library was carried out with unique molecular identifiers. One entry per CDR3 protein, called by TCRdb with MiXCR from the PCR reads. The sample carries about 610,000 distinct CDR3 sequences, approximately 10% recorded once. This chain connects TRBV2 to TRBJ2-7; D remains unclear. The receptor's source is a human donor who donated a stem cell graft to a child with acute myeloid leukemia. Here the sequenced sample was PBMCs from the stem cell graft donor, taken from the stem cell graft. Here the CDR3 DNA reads TGTGCCAGCACCTCAAGGACGGTTAGCTCCTACGAGCAGTACTTC. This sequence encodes CASTSRTVSSYEQYF.